The 31 T cell receptor beta chains below come from one sample, sequenced in a study of beta chain features in type 1 diabetes. Investigators reverse transcribed all isolated RNA, so they sequenced expressed TCRB transcripts. Sequenced by immunoSEQ multiplex PCR; TCRdb stores in-frame clones only, minus some. The profile covers a few hundred thousand clones, with about 29% appearing a single time and 0.065% taken by the ten largest. The sequenced material came from naive CD4+ T cells from blood. The receptor source for this set is a man younger than 35 in good health.

Here the CDR3 reads CSGNRDQLYNEQFF. DNA for the CDR3: TGCAGCGGGAACCGGGACCAACTCTACAATGAGCAGTTCTTC. The gene calls are TRBV29-1 and TRBJ2-1; D may correspond to TRBD1 or TRBD2 (5 bases each). The CDR3 runs to 14 residues. The V gene's germline CDR1 is SQVTM and CDR2 ANQGSEA. V was cut by 7 bases and J by 3 bases, with 16 bases left in between.

V and J are TRBV5-1 and TRBJ2-1; D might be TRBD2 (5 bases). The CDR3 length is 15 residues. Germline V gene sequence: CDR1 SGHRS, CDR2 YFSETQ. Trimming took 4 bases from V and 4 from J, leaving 15 bases between them. The CDR3 coding sequence is TGCGCCAGCAGCCCAACGGACTCCTCTTACAATGAGCAGTTCTTC. This encodes CASSPTDSSYNEQFF.

This clone was detected a few times. V usage is TRBV30 and J usage is TRBJ2-6; D is unclear. Trimming cost V 0 bases and J 0 bases, with 6 bases left between them. The germline V gene has CDR1 GTSNPN and CDR2 SVGIG (reference sequence). CDR3 size: 15 residues. The DNA for the CDR3 is TGTGCCTGGAGTGTACGGATCTCTGGGGCCAACGTCCTGACTTTC. Translating gives CAWSVRISGANVLTF.

This clone was recorded a few times. V gene TRBV29-1 combines with J gene TRBJ1-1, with 7 positions matching TRBD1. Germline CDR1 SQVTM, CDR2 ANQGSEA. This CDR3 comprises 13 residues. Germline trimming cut 1 base from V and 6 bases from J; bases unmatched to any gene: 5. The CDR3, as DNA: TGCAGCGTTGAAGGCCAGGGGGGCGCTGAAGCTTTCTTT. Translating gives CSVEGQGGAEAFF.

V gene TRBV7-2 combines with J gene TRBJ2-3; 9 bases map to TRBD1. The CDR3 length is 15 residues. J was trimmed by 4 bases and V by 5 bases; bases with no gene match: 7. The germline CDR1 and CDR2 sequences are SGHTA and FQGNSA. Here the CDR3 DNA reads TGTGCCAGCAGCACGACGGGACAGGGTTCAGATACGCAGTATTTT. As protein: CASSTTGQGSDTQYF.

The chain's CDR3 is CAWRTGGRRDTQYF. The CDR3 DNA sequence: TGTGCCTGGAGGACAGGGGGCCGGCGGGATACGCAGTATTTT. V gene TRBV30 combines with J gene TRBJ2-3, with 10 nucleotides matching TRBD1. The germline V gene encodes CDR1 GTSNPN and CDR2 SVGIG (reference sequence). There are 14 residues in the CDR3. The V gene end was trimmed by 3 bases and the J gene end by 6 bases; junction bases not matched to a gene: 6.

This clone has just a few counts. The chain uses TRBV29-1 and TRBJ2-1; D is tentatively TRBD1 or TRBD2 (5 bases each). Germline CDR1 SQVTM, CDR2 ANQGSEA. The CDR3 is 14 amino acids. The V and J ends lost 7 bases and 8 bases respectively, with 21 bases between them. The CDR3 DNA sequence: TGCAGCGCCAACGGGGCAGGGATACTCGATGAGCAGTTCTTC. As protein: CSANGAGILDEQFF.

This clone was counted between two and nine times. V gene TRBV4-2 combines with J gene TRBJ2-1; 14 bases agree with TRBD2. This CDR3 region has 19 residues. Germline-derived CDR1 and CDR2 are LGHNA and YNFKEQ. The V segment lost 4 bases and the J segment 1 base; nucleotides outside the gene matches: 9. In nucleotides, the CDR3 is TGTGCCAGCAGCCCTACCGGGACTAGCGGGAGATGGTCCTACAATGAGCAGTTCTTC. Protein sequence: CASSPTGTSGRWSYNEQFF.

The table lists this clone with a few counts. J is TRBJ1-5 and V is TRBV15; D gene unclear. Trimming took off 4 bases at V and 7 bases at J, with 8 bases between the two ends. The germline gives CDR1 LNHNV, CDR2 YYDKDF (reference sequence). The length of the CDR3 is 12 residues. The CDR3 region has the DNA TGTGCCACCAGCAAGGGAGCCCAGCCCCAGCATTTT. It yields the protein CATSKGAQPQHF.

The CDR3 DNA follows: TGTGCCAGCAGCTTAAACGAAGGGCGGCCCTACAATGAGCAGTTCTTC. Protein: CASSLNEGRPYNEQFF. The chain combines TRBV7-6 with TRBJ2-1; no reliable D call. With 2 bases removed from V and 2 bases from J, the gap between germline ends came to 13 bases. Looked up from germline, CDR1 is SGHVS and CDR2 is FNYEAQ. CDR3 size: 16 residues.

In DNA, the CDR3 is TGCAGCGTTCGGGCTTTAAGTGTACCCCAAGAGACCCAGTACTTC. Its translation: CSVRALSVPQETQYF. The chain joins TRBV29-1 to TRBJ2-5, with no clear D. Germline V CDR1 and CDR2: SQVTM, ANQGSEA. This CDR3 is built from 15 residues. V lost 5 bases and J 1 base, leaving 17 bases between the germline ends.

The gene calls are TRBV5-1 and TRBJ2-2; 11 bases align to TRBD2. Germline V lookup: CDR1 SGHRS, CDR2 YFSETQ. The CDR3 runs to 16 residues. Losses at the gene ends were 4 bases for V and 3 bases for J; bases not matched to a gene: 5. CDR3 sequence (DNA): TGCGCCAGCAGCCGGGGACTAGCGGAGGACACCGGGGAGCTGTTTTTT. Amino acid sequence: CASSRGLAEDTGELFF. Supplemented by reference TRBV5-1 and TRBJ2-2, the full variable domain reads KAGVTQTPRYLIKTRGQQVTLSCSPISGHRSVSWYQQTPGQGLQFLFEYFSETQRNKGNFPGRFSGRQFSNSRSEMNVSTLELGDSALYLCASSRGLAEDTGELFFGEGSRLTVL.

This clone was detected a few times. V usage is TRBV15 and J usage is TRBJ2-7; maybe TRBD2 (7 bases). The V and J ends lost 1 base and 2 bases respectively, with 15 bases between them. This CDR3 is built from 16 residues. The germline V gene encodes CDR1 LNHNV and CDR2 YYDKDF (reference sequence). CDR3 residues: CATSRAPGEGAYEQYF. DNA for the CDR3: TGTGCCACCAGCAGAGCGCCAGGGGAGGGGGCCTACGAGCAGTACTTC.

The chain joins TRBV19 to TRBJ2-3; D is uncertain. Trimming took 7 bases from V and 1 from J, leaving 9 bases between them. The CDR3 is made up of 13 amino acids. Germline CDR1 and CDR2: LNHDA and SQIVND (reference sequence). The CDR3 bases are TGTGCCAGTAAGACGCACCGCACAGATACGCAGTATTTT. It is translated as CASKTHRTDTQYF.

A few counts support this clone. This chain connects TRBV5-1 to TRBJ2-7, with 9 bases matching TRBD1. The ends lost 6 bases at V and 5 bases at J; junction bases unmatched: 6. The CDR3 runs to 13 residues. Germline loops: CDR1 SGHRS, CDR2 YFSETQ. CDR3 DNA sequence: TGCGCCAGCACACCGGGACAGGGAGACGAGCAGTACTTC. This translates into CASTPGQGDEQYF.

The V gene is TRBV6-5, the J gene TRBJ2-3; 10 nucleotides agree with TRBD2. Germline CDR1 reads MNHEY; CDR2 reads SVGAGI. The CDR3 runs 14 residues. V lost 6 bases, J lost 6 bases, and 6 bases stayed unmatched. CDR3 sequence: CASRQAGGADTQYF. In DNA form, the CDR3 reads TGTGCCAGCAGGCAAGCGGGAGGGGCGGATACGCAGTATTTT.

V usage is TRBV28 and J usage is TRBJ2-1; the match to TRBD2 covers 11 bases. Per germline, CDR1 MDHEN and CDR2 SYDVKM. The junction had 5 bases not matched to a gene; V was cut back by 1 base and J by 9 bases. The CDR3 spans 15 residues. DNA of the CDR3: TGTGCCAGCAGTTTATTCGCTAGCGGGAGGCCTGAGCAGTTCTTC. Amino acid sequence: CASSLFASGRPEQFF.

This chain connects TRBV25-1 to TRBJ1-5, with a possible D match to TRBD1 (5 bases). The germline V gene encodes CDR1 MGHDK and CDR2 SYGVNS. The length of the CDR3 is 14 residues. V lost 8 bases, J lost 4 bases, and 15 bases lay in between. The CDR3 DNA sequence: TGTGCCAGCGCGCCGGGGGGATTAAATCAGCCCCAGCATTTT. It yields the protein CASAPGGLNQPQHF.

The chain combines TRBV7-9 with TRBJ2-1; no clear D. There are 16 residues in the CDR3. Trimming stripped 1 base from V and 0 bases from J, with 10 bases between. The germline V gene encodes CDR1 SEHNR and CDR2 FQNEAQ (reference sequence). The CDR3 DNA is TGTGCCAGCAGCTTAGTTAGAACTGTCTCCTACAATGAGCAGTTCTTC. Amino acid sequence: CASSLVRTVSYNEQFF.

This chain connects TRBV5-1 to TRBJ2-7; possible D gene TRBD2, 6 bases. The CDR3 has 12 amino acids. The V gene lost 2 bases and the J gene lost 7 bases, with 10 bases spanning the gap. The germline gives CDR1 SGHRS, CDR2 YFSETQ. CDR3 coding DNA: TGCGCCAGCAGCTTCCCTGCGGGGGAGCAGTACTTC. Translating it yields CASSFPAGEQYF.

This clone was counted only a few times. The V and J genes are TRBV30 and TRBJ1-4; maybe TRBD1 (5 bases). V lost 0 bases to trimming and J lost 5 bases, with 13 bases between them. CDR1 and CDR2 from the germline V gene are GTSNPN and SVGIG (reference sequence). The CDR3 loop spans 15 amino acids. The CDR3 protein is CAWSVGADDNEKLFF. CDR3 nucleotides: TGTGCCTGGAGTGTAGGGGCCGACGACAATGAAAAACTGTTTTTT.

This clone was detected a few times. The rearrangement uses TRBV14 and TRBJ2-5; D gene unclear. CDR3 length equals 12 residues. The germline V gene has CDR1 SGHDN and CDR2 FVKESK. Trimming took 1 base from V and 4 from J, leaving 4 bases between them. Here the CDR3 DNA reads TGTGCCAGCAGCCAAGTTTCAGAGACCCAGTACTTC. Protein sequence: CASSQVSETQYF.

This chain uses TRBV14 with TRBJ1-1, with D perhaps TRBD1 (5 bases). Trimming left V 4 bases short and J 5 bases short, with 14 bases between. Germline-derived CDR1 and CDR2 are SGHDN and FVKESK. The CDR3 consists of 14 residues. The CDR3 nucleotides are TGTGCCAGCAGCCGCGAGTTGGGGGGAACTGAAGCTTTCTTT. This gives the protein CASSRELGGTEAFF.

The rearrangement joins TRBV10-3 to TRBJ2-7; D unresolved. Trimming shortened V by 3 bases and J by 2 bases, and 11 bases separated the two germline ends. This CDR3 region has 14 residues. Germline assignment: CDR1 ENHRY and CDR2 SYGVKD. CDR3 nucleotide sequence: TGTGCCATCAGTGAAGGTCAGAAGACCTACGAGCAGTACTTC. Protein: CAISEGQKTYEQYF.

This clone was seen more than once but under ten times. This chain links TRBV6-5 with TRBJ2-6; D is undetermined. Germline V gene lookup returns CDR1 MNHEY and CDR2 SVGAGI. Deletions cut 5 bases from V and 0 bases from J, with 5 bases between. The CDR3 runs 14 residues. CDR3 nucleotides: TGTGCCAGCAGTAAAAACTCTGGGGCCAACGTCCTGACTTTC. Translating gives CASSKNSGANVLTF.

This clone appeared a few times. This sequence joins TRBV7-9 and TRBJ1-2, with D perhaps TRBD1 (5 bases). Germline CDR1 reads SEHNR; CDR2 reads FQNEAQ (reference sequence). The CDR3 runs 13 residues. With 3 bases removed from V and 4 bases from J, the gap between germline ends came to 9 bases. CDR3 sequence (DNA): TGTGCCAGCAGCTTCGGGGACGTCTATGGCTACACCTTC. The encoded protein is CASSFGDVYGYTF.

This clone was picked up a small number of times. The CDR3 loop reads CASSQGQSAYEQYF. CDR3 DNA sequence: TGTGCCAGCTCACAAGGACAATCAGCCTACGAGCAGTACTTC. The V call is TRBV18, the J call TRBJ2-7; D may be TRBD1 (5 bases). This CDR3 contains 14 residues. The V and J ends lost 4 bases and 2 bases respectively, with 12 bases between them. Germline CDR1 reads KGHSH; CDR2 reads LQKENI.

The sample holds a few counts of this clone. V is TRBV29-1 and J is TRBJ1-2; 7 bases are shared with TRBD1. Germline CDR1 and CDR2: SQVTM and ANQGSEA. Trimming at V came to 6 bases and at J to 1 base, leaving 17 bases not matched to a gene. The CDR3 contains 17 residues. The CDR3, as DNA: TGCAGCGTCGATAACACCGCGGGGACAGCCGTTAACTATGGCTACACCTTC. It yields the protein CSVDNTAGTAVNYGYTF. The full variable domain, completed using reference TRBV29-1 and TRBJ1-2, is SAVISQKPSRDICQRGTSLTIQCQVDSQVTMMFWYRQQPGQSLTLIATANQGSEATYESGFVIDKFPISRPNLTFSTLTVSNMSPEDSSIYLCSVDNTAGTAVNYGYTFGSGTRLTVV.

In this sample, this clone turned up a few times. The sample carries other DNA sequences with the same CDR3. The V and J genes are TRBV29-1 and TRBJ2-1, with 7 positions matching TRBD2. J was trimmed by 0 bases and V by 7 bases; bases with no gene match: 0. The CDR3 has 12 amino acids. In germline, CDR1 is SQVTM, CDR2 ANQGSEA. The CDR3 sequence is CSGGSSYNEQFF. For the CDR3, the DNA is TGCAGCGGCGGGAGCTCCTACAATGAGCAGTTCTTC.

The chain uses TRBV30 and TRBJ1-5; 8 bases agree with TRBD1. The CDR3 has 15 amino acids. J gave up 5 bases and V 0 bases, and 6 bases lay outside the gene matches. From germline, CDR1 is GTSNPN and CDR2 SVGIG (reference sequence). CDR3 DNA: TGTGCCTGGAGTGTTCTGGCGACAGGGGATCAGCCCCAGCATTTT. Translation gives CAWSVLATGDQPQHF. The full variable domain, its missing parts supplied by reference TRBV30 and TRBJ1-5, is SQTIHQWPATLVQPVGSPLSLECTVEGTSNPNLYWYRQAAGRGLQLLFYSVGIGQISSEVPQNLSASRPQDRQFILSSKKLLLSDSGFYLCAWSVLATGDQPQHFGDGTRLSIL.

This clone has a handful of counts. The chain combines TRBV30 with TRBJ2-3; D might be TRBD2 (5 bases). Per the germline V gene, CDR1 is GTSNPN and CDR2 is SVGIG (reference sequence). CDR3 length: 13 residues. Trimming took off 3 bases at V and 2 bases at J, with 9 bases between the two ends. CDR3 bases: TGTGCCTGGAGCCCGGGAAACACAGATACGCAGTATTTT. Translating it yields CAWSPGNTDTQYF.